Described below is a single T cell receptor (beta chain) sequence and its context. The CDR3 totals 15 residues. V shed 4 bases, J shed 1 base, and the junction held 5 bases outside the gene matches. CDR1 and CDR2 (germline): SGHRS, YFSETQ. The source of the sample is a study of blood T cell repertoires in COVID-19. Original processing notes: From reference gene primer amplification, estimates of nucleated cell counts were derived. Sequenced by immunoSEQ multiplex PCR; TCRdb stores in-frame clones only, minus some. Clone size and the V and J calls come from that table; the DNA yielded D and trimming. The table has some 120,000 clones, around 80% seen once; the top ten hold about 2%.

The source material was peripheral blood. This clonotype was obtained from a man aged 65 to 85 with acute or convalescent COVID-19. This rearrangement joins TRBV5-1 to TRBJ2-3, with 8 bases that match TRBD1. The CDR3, as DNA: TGCGCCAGCAGCCCTTGGACAGGGCGCACAGATACGCAGTATTTT. This codes for CASSPWTGRTDTQYF.